The present entry profiles one TCR beta chain with its context. Antigen specificity is unknown. This specimen belongs to a study of post-analysis software for immune sequencing data. About the study: Disease trajectories encompassed relapsing-remitting, secondary progressive and progressive-relapsing multiple sclerosis.

Unique molecular identifiers had been added to the TCR beta cDNA libraries. It was from roughly 1.1 to 9.2 million T cells that 530,000 or so cDNA molecules came. MiXCR, applied by TCRdb to the PCR reads, yields one record per CDR3 protein. Found here are more than 450,000 distinct CDR3 sequences, around 31% of them singletons; the top ten hold 4.5% to 7.5%. Findings and limits, study-wide: Significantly decreased normalized Chao1 diversity was recorded for multiple sclerosis patients relative to controls. Strong co-clustering by F measure was seen for same-batch samples.

Sequencing used blood. The TCR originated in a girl aged 2 to 17 with multiple sclerosis.

CDR3 bases: TGCACCGGAGGAGCGGGCGATACGCAGTATTTT. Translated: CTGGAGDTQYF. The chain carries TRBV29-1 and TRBJ2-3; possible D gene TRBD2, 6 bases. The CDR3 extends over 11 amino acids. Germline loops: CDR1 SQVTM, CDR2 ANQGSEA.